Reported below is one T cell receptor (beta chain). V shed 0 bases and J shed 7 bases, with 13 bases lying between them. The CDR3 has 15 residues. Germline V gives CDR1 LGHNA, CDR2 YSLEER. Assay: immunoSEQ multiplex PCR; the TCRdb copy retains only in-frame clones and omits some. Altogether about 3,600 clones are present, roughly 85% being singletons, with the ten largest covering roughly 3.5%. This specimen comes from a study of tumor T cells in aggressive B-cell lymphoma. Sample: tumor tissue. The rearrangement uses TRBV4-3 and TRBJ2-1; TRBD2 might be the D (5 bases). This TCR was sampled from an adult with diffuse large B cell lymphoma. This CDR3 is CASSQDGNRLNEQFF. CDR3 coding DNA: TGCGCCAGCAGCCAAGATGGAAACAGACTAAATGAGCAGTTCTTC.